This TCR beta chain was recovered during a study of radiation and T cells in renal cell carcinoma. Noted time point: blood 4 weeks post-SBRT, at nephrectomy. Treatment here: 15 Gy SBRT to primary tumor, nephrectomy 4 weeks later. The repertoire was sequenced with immunoSEQ multiplex PCR; TCRdb's copy has only in-frame clones and lacks some. The data hold about 43,000 clones, with 70% to 85% observed a single time. This clone was seen only a few times. The CDR3 extends over 14 amino acids. V shed 2 bases and J 3 bases; nucleotides not matched to a gene: 2. The germline gives CDR1 SGDLS, CDR2 YYNGEE. The TCR comes from a woman in her sixties or seventies with renal cell carcinoma. This sequence joins TRBV9 and TRBJ1-2; 9 bases are shared with TRBD1. Sequencing used blood, obtained from a patient whose treatment included radiotherapy and nephrectomy. In DNA, the CDR3 is TGTGCCAGCAGCGTGGACAGGGGACACTATGGCTACACCTTC. Encoded protein: CASSVDRGHYGYTF. The variable domain in full, completed from reference TRBV9 and TRBJ1-2, reads DSGVTQTPKHLITATGQRVTLRCSPRSGDLSVYWYQQSLDQGLQFLIQYYNGEERAKGNILERFSAQQFPDLHSELNLSSLELGDSALYFCASSVDRGHYGYTFGSGTRLTVV.